The source of this T cell receptor (beta chain) is a study of long-term antiretroviral therapy in people with HIV. Study details: Earliest sampling preceded the 2015 immediate-ART recommendation by about a decade. Findings of the study overall: Controls had broader CDR3 length ranges than HIV repertoires did.

The CDR3 length is 16 residues. The V gene end was trimmed by 1 base and the J gene end by 2 bases; junction bases not matched to a gene: 5. CDR1 is SGHVS and CDR2 is FNYEAQ in the germline V gene. A v3.0 immunoSEQ assay was performed at survey level. Measured with immunoSEQ multiplex PCR; TCRdb has only the in-frame clones, and not every one. The data show some 17,000 clones, 79% seen once. A single count supports this clone. Its antigen is not identified. The gene calls are TRBV7-6 and TRBJ2-1; 7 nucleotides match TRBD2. The specimen comprised unsorted PBMCs, sampled at the start of antiretroviral therapy. This TCR came from a man aged 25 to 40 with HIV. CDR3 amino acids: CASSLEGGGAYNEQFF. The CDR3 nucleotides are TGTGCCAGCAGCTTAGAGGGTGGGGGGGCCTACAATGAGCAGTTCTTC.